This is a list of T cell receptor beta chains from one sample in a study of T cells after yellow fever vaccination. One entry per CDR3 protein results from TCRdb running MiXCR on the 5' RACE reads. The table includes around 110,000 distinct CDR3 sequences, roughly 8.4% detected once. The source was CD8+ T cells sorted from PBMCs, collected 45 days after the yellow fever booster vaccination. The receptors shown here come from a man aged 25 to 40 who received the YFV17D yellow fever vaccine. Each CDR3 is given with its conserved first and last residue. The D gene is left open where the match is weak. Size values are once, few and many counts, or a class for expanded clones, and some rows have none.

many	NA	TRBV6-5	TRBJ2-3	TGTGCCAGCAGTTACTCGATCCCATCCAGTGCAGATACGCAGTATTTT	CASSYSIPSSADTQYF
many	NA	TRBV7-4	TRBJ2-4	TGTGCCAGCAGCTTAGTGGTGCGACTAGCCAAAAACATTCAGTACTTC	CASSLVVRLAKNIQYF
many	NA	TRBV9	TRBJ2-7	TGTGCCAGCAGCCCCCGACCGGGGGCCGAGCAGTACTTC	CASSPRPGAEQYF
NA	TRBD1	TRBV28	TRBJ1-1	TGTGCCAGCGAGCCAGGGGGCACTGAAGCTTTCTTT	CASEPGGTEAFF
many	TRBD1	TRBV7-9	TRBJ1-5	TGTGCCAGCAGCTTAGGAGGCAGGGGGCAAGGTCAGCCCCAGCATTTT	CASSLGGRGQGQPQHF
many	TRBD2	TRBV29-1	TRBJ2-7	TGCAGCGCTACGACTAGCGGGAGTCACGAGCAGTACTTC	CSATTSGSHEQYF
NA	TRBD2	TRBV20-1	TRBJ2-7	TGCAGTGCTAGCGGGAGGCACTCCTACGAGCAGTACTTC	CSASGRHSYEQYF
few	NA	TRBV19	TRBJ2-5	TGTGCCAGTAGTATAGGATTGGCGGAAGAGAGAGAGACCCAGTACTTC	CASSIGLAEERETQYF
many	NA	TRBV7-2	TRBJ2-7	TGTGCCAGCAGCCAAACTAGCACCGAGCAGTACTTC	CASSQTSTEQYF
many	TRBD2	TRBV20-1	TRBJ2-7	TGCAGTGCTAGATCTAACGCCGGGACTAGCGTAACCTACGAGCAGTACTTC	CSARSNAGTSVTYEQYF
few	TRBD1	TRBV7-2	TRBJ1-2	TGTGCCAGCAGCGCTAGGGACAGCTACTATGGCTACACCTTC	CASSARDSYYGYTF
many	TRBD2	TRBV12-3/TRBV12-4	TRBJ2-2	TGTGCCAGCAGTTTTTACGGGAGGGCCTCCGGCGGGGAGCTGTTTTTT	CASSFYGRASGGELFF